This record looks at one TCR beta chain sequence and its context. The antigen is unknown. This sample stems from a study of cytomegalovirus exposure and HLA in healthy donors. Study context: Unique TCRs from HLA-typed donors, around 93 million of them, were held in an early data release.

The CDR3 contains 13 residues. Germline V gives CDR1 LNHDA, CDR2 SQIVND (reference sequence). V was clipped by 7 bases and J by 1 base, with 10 bases between them. Study findings and constraints: Later analysis revealed greater clonal expansion in HLA-associated TCR beta chains than in equally common others.

The study ran its PCR with 60 Vbeta and 13 Jbeta primers. As originally analysed: In a later analysis, of approximately 81 million unique beta chains, approximately 10 million appeared in at least two donors. TCRdb's copy holds only in-frame clones and misses some; the assay was immunoSEQ multiplex PCR. Clone size and V and J calls were adopted from that table, with D and trimming inferred from the DNA. The table shows about 120,000 clones, with around three quarters occurring only once. Whereas donors were nominally healthy upon sampling, unrecorded immune exposures were probable. This sequence joins TRBV19 and TRBJ1-1; maybe TRBD1 (5 bases). The TCR was taken from a female donor in good health and CMV-seronegative. The sequenced sample consisted of PBMCs. CDR3 sequence reads: CASKRGSNTEAFF. The CDR3 DNA reads as TGTGCCAGTAAAAGGGGCTCGAACACTGAAGCTTTCTTT.